Listed below are T cell receptor beta chains from one sample, sequenced in a study of blood T cell repertoires in COVID-19. Sequencing used immunoSEQ multiplex PCR; TCRdb keeps in-frame clones, though not all of them. Of about 51,000 clones in the sample, roughly 84% are singletons; the top ten hold 5.5% to 7.5%. Material for sequencing was peripheral blood. The receptors were gathered from a man aged 45-65 years with active COVID-19. Each CDR3 is given with its conserved first and last residue. D genes are given only for firm matches. Clone size is not always given. Where it is, it says once, few, many or a class for expanded clones.

len	v_gene	d_gene	j_gene	abundance	CDR3nt	CDR3aa
11	TRBV30	NA	TRBJ2-4	NA	TGTGCCTGGAGTATGGAGGCTACGGAGTACTTC	CAWSMEATEYF
16	TRBV5-5	TRBD1	TRBJ2-3	NA	TGTGCCAGCAGCGTATCCGGGGACAGGGTCACAGATACGCAGTATTTT	CASSVSGDRVTDTQYF
15	TRBV5-5	NA	TRBJ1-2	NA	TGTGCCAGCAGCCCAGAGGGGGGGCTCTGGTATGGCTACACCTTC	CASSPEGGLWYGYTF
13	TRBV5-1	NA	TRBJ2-7	once	TGCGCCAGCAGCTTGGAATCCCGCGTCGAGCAGTACTTC	CASSLESRVEQYF
16	TRBV9	TRBD2	TRBJ2-3	NA	TGTGCCAGCAGCGGCCCGACTAGCGGGGCCAGGGTTACGCAGTATTTT	CASSGPTSGARVTQYF
13	TRBV30	NA	TRBJ2-1	NA	TGTGCCTGGAGCGGGAGCTCCTACAATGAGCAGTTCTTC	CAWSGSSYNEQFF
13	TRBV5-8	TRBD1	TRBJ2-3	NA	TGTGCCAGCCCGGGACAGGGACCAGATACGCAGTATTTT	CASPGQGPDTQYF
14	TRBV5-1	NA	TRBJ1-1	NA	TGCGCCAGCAGCTTGGGAACAGAGAACACTGAAGCTTTCTTT	CASSLGTENTEAFF
16	TRBV6-6	TRBD1	TRBJ1-5	NA	TGTGCCAGCAGCCCCGGAACAGACAGGGGCAATCAGCCCCAGCATTTT	CASSPGTDRGNQPQHF
10	TRBV20-1	NA	TRBJ1-2	NA	TGCAGTGCGAGGGAGTATGGCTACACCTTC	CSAREYGYTF
16	TRBV6-2/TRBV6-3	TRBD1	TRBJ1-2	NA	TGTGCCAGCAGCCGCCTAGATTGGACAGGGCACTGGGGCTACACCTTC	CASSRLDWTGHWGYTF
15	TRBV2	NA	TRBJ2-2	NA	TGTGCCAGCCGCCGCTCCGGGTCAAACACCGGGGAGCTGTTTTTT	CASRRSGSNTGELFF
12	TRBV10-3	TRBD1	TRBJ1-5	NA	TGTGCCATCGGGGACAGGGAGTCGCCCCAGCATTTT	CAIGDRESPQHF
17	TRBV5-1	TRBD1	TRBJ2-3	NA	TGCGCCAGCAGCTTGGGACAGGGGGCTATACACGCAGATACGCAGTATTTT	CASSLGQGAIHADTQYF
13	TRBV5-1	TRBD2	TRBJ2-5	NA	TGCGCCAGCAGCGGTGGCGGGGGGGAGACCCAGTACTTC	CASSGGGGETQYF
16	TRBV6-1	TRBD1	TRBJ1-5	NA	TGTGCCAGCAGTGTAAACCGGGACAGGGCCAGTCAGCCCCAGCATTTT	CASSVNRDRASQPQHF
11	TRBV27	NA	TRBJ2-5	NA	TGTGCCAGCAGATACGGGGGAACCCAGTACTTC	CASRYGGTQYF
13	TRBV30	NA	TRBJ2-5	NA	TGTGCCTGGAGGACGGCGGGGCAAGAGACCCAGTACTTC	CAWRTAGQETQYF
12	TRBV19	NA	TRBJ2-7	NA	TGTGCCAGTAGTGCTCCTGCGTACGAGCAGTACTTC	CASSAPAYEQYF
14	TRBV23-1	NA	TRBJ1-3	NA	TGCGCCAGCAGCCGGTACGGGGGGGGAAACACCATATATTTT	CASSRYGGGNTIYF
14	TRBV27	NA	TRBJ2-7	NA	TGTGCCAGCAGTTTTGCGTCTCTTTCCTACGAGCAGTACTTC	CASSFASLSYEQYF
14	TRBV6-5	NA	TRBJ1-3	NA	TGTGCCAGCACCCGCTCGGGGAGTGGAAACACCATATATTTT	CASTRSGSGNTIYF
17	TRBV7-6	TRBD1	TRBJ2-3	NA	TGTGCCAGCAGCCCTCAGGGGGCCCCGGGGGGCACAGATACGCAGTATTTT	CASSPQGAPGGTDTQYF
16	TRBV7-7	NA	TRBJ2-2	NA	TGTGCCAGCAGCCCGCTTTCGGGAGCGAACACCGGGGAGCTGTTTTTT	CASSPLSGANTGELFF
12	TRBV12-3/TRBV12-4	TRBD1	TRBJ1-1	NA	TGTGCCACAGGACAGGGTAACACTGAAGCTTTCTTT	CATGQGNTEAFF
18	TRBV5-1	TRBD2	TRBJ2-2	NA	TGCGCCAGCAGCTTGGGCGCTAGCGGGGGACCCTACACCGGGGAGCTGTTTTTT	CASSLGASGGPYTGELFF
16	TRBV9	NA	TRBJ1-3	NA	TGTGCCAGCAGCGTAGTAGGCGGCTGGTCTGGAAACACCATATATTTT	CASSVVGGWSGNTIYF
13	TRBV6-2/TRBV6-3	NA	TRBJ1-1	NA	TGTGCCAGCAGTCCACAGGAGAACACTGAAGCTTTCTTT	CASSPQENTEAFF
15	TRBV6-4	TRBD1	TRBJ2-1	once	TGTGCCAGCAGTGACCGAGAATCAGGGGGCAATGAGCAGTTCTTC	CASSDRESGGNEQFF
15	TRBV7-8	NA	TRBJ1-2	NA	TGTGCCAGCCGGCAGGGGCGGATGTCCAACTATGGCTACACCTTC	CASRQGRMSNYGYTF
15	TRBV6-2/TRBV6-3	TRBD1	TRBJ1-3	NA	TGTGCCAGCAGTTCCCGACAGGGTCGAGGAAACACCATATATTTT	CASSSRQGRGNTIYF
16	TRBV7-2	NA	TRBJ2-2	NA	TGTGCCAGCAGCTCTCGATCTCCGAGCCCCACCGGGGAGCTGTTTTTT	CASSSRSPSPTGELFF
13	TRBV6-8	NA	TRBJ1-5	NA	TGTGCCACCCCCCTAGGTTGCAATCAGCCCCAGCATTTT	CATPLGCNQPQHF
13	TRBV19	NA	TRBJ1-1	NA	TGTGCCAGTTGGCGGGGGCCGGGGACTGAAGCTTTCTTT	CASWRGPGTEAFF
12	TRBV30	TRBD2	TRBJ2-1	NA	TGTGCCTGGAGTATTAGCGGGAGGGAGCAGTTCTTC	CAWSISGREQFF
17	TRBV5-1	TRBD2	TRBJ2-4	NA	TGCGCCAGCAGCTATGGTCTTGGGGAGGGTAGGGAAGACATTCAGTACTTC	CASSYGLGEGREDIQYF
12	TRBV7-9	TRBD1	TRBJ1-5	NA	TGTGCCAGCAGGACAGGGAATCAGCCCCAGCATTTT	CASRTGNQPQHF
13	TRBV4-3	NA	TRBJ2-1	NA	TGCGCCAGCAGCCCTGGCGGGATGGGTGAGCAGTTCTTC	CASSPGGMGEQFF
17	TRBV5-6	NA	TRBJ2-3	NA	TGTGCCAGCAGCTTTTGGGCAGTCCCCTCTAGCACAGATACGCAGTATTTT	CASSFWAVPSSTDTQYF
13	TRBV25-1	TRBD2	TRBJ2-1	NA	TGTGCCAGCAGCTTAGCGGGAGGGAATGAGCAGTTCTTC	CASSLAGGNEQFF
17	TRBV18	TRBD1	TRBJ1-2	once	TGTGCCAGCTCCGTTACCGGGACAGGGGAGGCTAACTATGGCTACACCTTC	CASSVTGTGEANYGYTF
16	TRBV5-1	NA	TRBJ1-3	NA	TGCGCCAGCAGCTTGGATTCGGGAGTTACTGGAAACACCATATATTTT	CASSLDSGVTGNTIYF
16	TRBV4-1	TRBD1	TRBJ1-2	once	TGCGCCAGCAGCCAAGACCAAAATACAGGGGGTGACGGCTACACCTTC	CASSQDQNTGGDGYTF
14	TRBV12-5	TRBD1	TRBJ1-2	NA	TGTGCTAGTGGGACCAGGGGGATTTACTATGGCTACACCTTC	CASGTRGIYYGYTF
14	TRBV3-1/TRBV3-2	TRBD2	TRBJ2-5	NA	TGTGCCAGTTCCGGGACTAGCGGGGGTGAGACCCAGTACTTC	CASSGTSGGETQYF
12	TRBV7-9	NA	TRBJ2-7	NA	TGTGCCAGCAGCTGGCAAAACTACGAGCAGTACTTC	CASSWQNYEQYF
12	TRBV29-1	NA	TRBJ2-5	NA	TGCAGCGGCGGGACAGAACCGGAGACCCAGTACTTC	CSGGTEPETQYF
13	TRBV7-2	NA	TRBJ1-2	NA	TGTGCCAGCAGCTCAGGGGCGCACTATGGCTACACCTTC	CASSSGAHYGYTF
14	TRBV3-1/TRBV3-2	NA	TRBJ2-7	NA	TGTGCCAGCAGCCAAGATAGAGGCTACTACGAGCAGTACTTC	CASSQDRGYYEQYF
13	TRBV30	NA	TRBJ2-3	NA	TGTGCCTGGAATGACGGGGGGCGGGATACGCAGTATTTT	CAWNDGGRDTQYF